The 27 T cell receptor beta chains presented below share a single source sample, sequenced in a study of T cell repertoires in cytomegalovirus infection. MiXCR, run by TCRdb on the reads, gives a single entry per CDR3 protein. The repertoire holds more than 200,000 distinct CDR3 sequences, approximately 9.1% seen once, with more than 13% in the top ten. The sample comprised PBMCs. The receptors shown here come from a human donor in good health (CMV status not recorded). Some clones in this sample may be carry-over from other donors' samples.

This clonotype has a count of ten or more. The genes are TRBV2 and TRBJ1-6, with D hard to call. The CDR3 spans 11 residues. V shed 0 bases and J shed 17 bases, with 8 bases lying between them. Germline V gene sequence: CDR1 SNHLY, CDR2 FYNNEI. The CDR3 here is CASSEALQFHF. CDR3 nucleotides: TGTGCCAGCAGTGAAGCGCTACAATTCCACTTT.

This clonotype was counted ten times or more. The rearrangement joins TRBV19 to TRBJ1-5; D not resolved. This CDR3 is 14 amino acids long. The V and J ends lost 3 bases and 4 bases respectively, with 10 bases between them. The germline V gene encodes CDR1 LNHDA and CDR2 SQIVND (reference sequence). The CDR3 is CASSMITGNQPQHF. CDR3 DNA sequence: TGTGCCAGTAGTATGATAACGGGAAATCAGCCCCAGCATTTT.

This clonotype appeared many times. The CDR3 loop reads CASSQVTGGPNTGELFF. For the CDR3, the DNA is TGCGCCAGCAGCCAAGTCACGGGGGGACCAAACACCGGGGAGCTGTTTTTT. The gene calls are TRBV4-3 and TRBJ2-2; TRBD2 matches at 7 bases. CDR1 and CDR2 from the germline V gene are LGHNA and YSLEER. The CDR3 has 17 residues. Unmatched junction bases numbered 7, after V lost 1 base and J lost 2 bases.

Only a few counts were recorded for this clonotype. The V and J genes are TRBV29-1 and TRBJ2-4; tentative D call: TRBD2 (5 bases). The length of the CDR3 is 13 residues. Germline lookup yields CDR1 SQVTM and CDR2 ANQGSEA. Trimming took 4 bases from V and 1 from J, leaving 8 bases between them. The CDR3 nucleotides are TGCAGCGTTGTCGAGGGTGCCAAAAACATTCAGTACTTC. Residues: CSVVEGAKNIQYF.

This clonotype was picked up many times. The rearrangement joins TRBV7-2 to TRBJ2-3; no firm D call. Trimming removed 5 bases from V and 0 bases from J, with 9 bases in between. This CDR3 has 14 residues. Looked up from germline, CDR1 is SGHTA and CDR2 is FQGNSA. The CDR3 DNA follows: TGTGCCAGCAGCATTCAGCTTAGCACAGATACGCAGTATTTT. This gives the protein CASSIQLSTDTQYF. Together with reference TRBV7-2 and TRBJ2-3, the CDR3 gives the full variable domain: GAGVSQSPSNKVTEKGKDVELRCDPISGHTALYWYRQSLGQGLEFLIYFQGNSAPDKSGLPSDRFSAERTGGSVSTLTIQRTQQEDSAVYLCASSIQLSTDTQYFGPGTRLTVL.

This clonotype was observed many times. V is TRBV7-3 and J is TRBJ2-1; D is tentatively TRBD1 or TRBD2 (6 bases each). This CDR3 spans 15 amino acids. CDR1 is SGHTA and CDR2 is FQGTGA in the germline V gene. Trimming removed 2 bases at V and 10 bases at J, with 18 bases between. As DNA, the CDR3 is TGTGCCAGCAGCTTAGGCCTTAGTAGGGGGGAGGAGCAGTTCTTC. Amino acid sequence: CASSLGLSRGEEQFF.

There are many counts of this clonotype. This chain connects TRBV7-2 to TRBJ2-6, with D possibly matching TRBD1 (5 bases). V lost 2 bases, J lost 2 bases, and 10 bases lay in between. Germline CDR1 is SGHTA and CDR2 is FQGNSA. This CDR3 contains 16 residues. CDR3 sequence reads: CASSLNPRAGANVLTF. CDR3 coding DNA: TGTGCCAGCAGCTTAAACCCCAGGGCTGGGGCCAACGTCCTGACTTTC.

The rearrangement uses TRBV20-1 and TRBJ2-1; maybe TRBD2 (5 bases). The CDR3 totals 13 residues. V lost 3 bases and J lost 6, with 12 bases in between. CDR1 is DFQATT and CDR2 is SNEGSKA in the germline V gene (reference sequence). The CDR3 region has the DNA TGCAGTGCTAGGACTATGGGATTCAATGAGCAGTTCTTC. Translating gives CSARTMGFNEQFF.

The chain uses TRBV6-5 and TRBJ2-1; TRBD2 agrees at 8 bases. Losses at the gene ends were 6 bases for V and 1 base for J; bases not matched to a gene: 14. This CDR3 comprises 18 residues. Per the germline V gene, CDR1 is MNHEY and CDR2 is SVGAGI. In DNA form, the CDR3 reads TGTGCCAGCAGCAAGAAGACTAATAGCGGGGTATCCTACAATGAGCAGTTCTTC. As protein: CASSKKTNSGVSYNEQFF.

This clonotype showed up just once. This chain uses TRBV28 with TRBJ2-6; D is undetermined. Trimming removed 8 bases at V and 5 bases at J, with 7 bases between. Germline loops: CDR1 MDHEN, CDR2 SYDVKM. This CDR3 has 12 amino acids. The DNA of the CDR3 is TGTGCCAGCGGTGAGCGGGCCAACGTCCTGACTTTC. It specifies CASGERANVLTF.

CDR3 bases: TGTGCCAGCAGCTTCGGACAGTTCACAGATACGCAGTATTTT. It translates to CASSFGQFTDTQYF. V and J are TRBV11-3 and TRBJ2-3; the D gene is possibly TRBD1 (6 bases). This CDR3 has 14 residues. Germline V gives CDR1 SGHNT, CDR2 YENEEA. V lost 3 bases to trimming and J lost 2 bases, with 9 bases between them.

This clonotype has ten or more counts. The chain couples TRBV25-1 to TRBJ2-3; D gene uncertain. Trimming removed 4 bases at V and 8 bases at J, with 7 bases between. This CDR3 spans 11 amino acids. CDR1 and CDR2 (germline): MGHDK, SYGVNS. The CDR3 nucleotides are TGTGCCAGCAGTGCGGTGCGTACGCAGTATTTT. Its translation is CASSAVRTQYF.

The table lists this clonotype with a few counts. The CDR3 region has the DNA TGCGCCAGCAAACTTGGACAGGGGGTAAATCAGCCCCAGCATTTT. This sequence encodes CASKLGQGVNQPQHF. The chain combines TRBV5-1 with TRBJ1-5, with 10 bases identical to TRBD1. The length of the CDR3 is 15 residues. V lost 6 bases to trimming and J lost 4 bases; unmatched junction nucleotides: 7. Germline V lookup: CDR1 SGHRS, CDR2 YFSETQ.

This clonotype was counted at least ten times. The chain is built from TRBV29-1 and TRBJ2-5; tentatively, D is TRBD2 (6 bases). V was clipped by 6 bases and J by 2 bases, with 13 bases between them. Germline V gene data show CDR1 as SQVTM and CDR2 as ANQGSEA. The CDR3 has 13 amino acids. DNA of the CDR3: TGCAGCGTATTTAGGAGCGGGCAAGAGACCCAGTACTTC. Its translation: CSVFRSGQETQYF.

In its sample, this clonotype was seen many times. The V gene is TRBV7-2, the J gene TRBJ1-4; D gene ambiguous. This CDR3 region has 17 residues. Germline V gene sequence: CDR1 SGHTA, CDR2 FQGNSA. V gave up 4 bases and J gave up 0 bases, with 15 bases separating them. The CDR3 region has the DNA TGTGCCAGCAGCTCCACATATGGAACCGCAACTAATGAAAAACTGTTTTTT. Translated: CASSSTYGTATNEKLFF.

This clonotype was observed many times. V is TRBV12-3 or TRBV12-4 and J is TRBJ2-7, with D unclear. Trimming took 3 bases from V and 6 from J, leaving 9 bases between them. There are 12 residues in the CDR3. The CDR3: CASSLTVPEQYF. The CDR3 nucleotides read TGTGCCAGCAGTTTGACGGTCCCCGAGCAGTACTTC.

V and J are TRBV12-3 or TRBV12-4 and TRBJ2-7; 9 bases line up with TRBD1. After removal of 6 bases from V and 5 bases from J, the junction contained 17 bases not matched to a gene. This CDR3 contains 17 residues. DNA for the CDR3: TGTGCCAGCAGCCGATATTTTACCGGGACAGGGTGGGACGAGCAGTACTTC. Protein: CASSRYFTGTGWDEQYF.

This clonotype was seen at least ten times. V and J are TRBV7-2 and TRBJ1-4, with D possibly being TRBD1 (5 bases). The CDR3 is made up of 16 amino acids. V was clipped by 5 bases and J by 8 bases, with 21 bases between them. Germline lookup yields CDR1 SGHTA and CDR2 FQGNSA. The CDR3: CASSPAGGPGGEKLFF. The DNA of the CDR3 is TGTGCCAGCAGCCCAGCGGGAGGACCGGGGGGGGAAAAACTGTTTTTT.

This clonotype was counted many times. The rearrangement uses TRBV7-2 and TRBJ1-6; D is perhaps TRBD1 (5 bases). This CDR3 comprises 15 residues. CDR1 and CDR2 (germline): SGHTA, FQGNSA. V dropped 5 bases and J dropped 6 bases, with 14 bases sitting between them. CDR3 DNA: TGTGCCAGCAGCCCCACCGGGGCAGTTAATTCACCCCTCCACTTT. Protein: CASSPTGAVNSPLHF.

This chain uses TRBV10-2 with TRBJ2-1; the match to TRBD2 covers 9 bases. Germline CDR1 is WSHSY and CDR2 is SAAADI. The CDR3 is 15 residues long. Unmatched junction bases numbered 9, after V lost 6 bases and J lost 6 bases. CDR3 amino acids: CASSGSGSMLNEQFF. CDR3 nucleotides: TGCGCCAGCAGCGGTAGCGGGAGTATGCTCAATGAGCAGTTCTTC.

This clonotype was detected ten times or more. The gene calls are TRBV7-2 and TRBJ2-7, with D tentatively TRBD1 or TRBD2 (5 bases each). V was pared by 5 bases and J by 1 base, with 12 bases between. The CDR3 is made up of 14 amino acids. In germline, CDR1 is SGHTA, CDR2 FQGNSA. The CDR3 bases are TGTGCCAGCAGCCCCGACGGGGCTTCCTACGAGCAGTACTTC. Translation gives CASSPDGASYEQYF.

At least ten counts were recorded for this clonotype. For the CDR3, the DNA is TGTGCCAGTAGTAGTATAGGCCTCAGGGTAGGACAGCCCCAGCATTTT. The encoded protein is CASSSIGLRVGQPQHF. The chain has TRBV19 and TRBJ1-5; tentative D call: TRBD1 (5 bases). CDR1 and CDR2 from the germline V gene are LNHDA and SQIVND (reference sequence). Trimming cost V 4 bases and J 7 bases, with 20 bases left between them. The CDR3 has 16 residues.

This clonotype was recorded many times. The chain is built from TRBV7-2 and TRBJ2-3; 7 bases agree with TRBD2. The ends lost 1 base at V and 5 bases at J; junction bases unmatched: 6. Germline V gives CDR1 SGHTA, CDR2 FQGNSA. The CDR3 runs to 15 residues. This CDR3 reads CASSLGGRAGDTQYF. In DNA, the CDR3 is TGTGCCAGCAGCTTAGGAGGGAGGGCGGGAGATACGCAGTATTTT.

This clonotype was recorded a few times. The genes are TRBV20-1 and TRBJ1-2, with 12 bases identical to TRBD1. The CDR3 length is 14 residues. Germline CDR1 reads DFQATT; CDR2 reads SNEGSKA (reference sequence). Trimming took 4 bases from V and 11 from J; bases not matched to a gene: 11. The CDR3 nucleotides read TGCAGTGCTACCCCGGGACAGGGGGCTCGGGTGTACACCTTC. Translated, it gives CSATPGQGARVYTF.

Ten or more counts support this clonotype. This chain links TRBV28 with TRBJ2-6; 7 nucleotides agree with TRBD1. The germline V gene encodes CDR1 MDHEN and CDR2 SYDVKM. V lost 5 bases, J lost 0 bases, and 7 bases stayed unmatched. The CDR3 extends over 17 amino acids. CDR3 loop: CASSRNRGRSGANVLTF. In DNA, the CDR3 is TGTGCCAGCAGTCGGAACAGGGGTCGCTCTGGGGCCAACGTCCTGACTTTC.

This clonotype was observed at least ten times. The genes are TRBV7-2 and TRBJ1-5; D is possibly TRBD1 (5 bases). The V end was cut by 5 bases, the J end by 8 bases, with 19 bases between. Germline CDR1 reads SGHTA; CDR2 reads FQGNSA. This CDR3 contains 15 residues. The DNA of the CDR3 is TGTGCCAGCAGCCGGTTGCTCGTCGGGGGGGAGCCCCAGCATTTT. It specifies CASSRLLVGGEPQHF.

Concerning this clonotype itself: The missing conserved phenylalanine or tryptophan at the end of this CDR3 makes a read error likely. The chain is built from TRBV12-3 or TRBV12-4 and TRBJ1-2, with 7 bases lining up with TRBD1. Unmatched junction bases numbered 6, after V lost 5 bases and J lost 6 bases. The CDR3 length is 13 residues. The CDR3 loop is CASSPGQYDGYTS. In DNA form, the CDR3 reads TGTGCCAGCAGTCCGGGACAGTATGATGGCTACACCTCC.